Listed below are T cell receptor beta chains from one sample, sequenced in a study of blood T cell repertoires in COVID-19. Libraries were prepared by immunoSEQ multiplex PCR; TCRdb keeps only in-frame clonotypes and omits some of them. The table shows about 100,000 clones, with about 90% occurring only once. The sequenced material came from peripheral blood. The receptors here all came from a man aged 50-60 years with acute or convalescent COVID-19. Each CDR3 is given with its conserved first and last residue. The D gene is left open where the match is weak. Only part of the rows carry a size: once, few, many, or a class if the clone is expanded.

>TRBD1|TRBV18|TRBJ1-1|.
TGTGCCAGCTCACCGACAGGGGGCGGCACTGAAGCTTTCTTT
CASSPTGGGTEAFF
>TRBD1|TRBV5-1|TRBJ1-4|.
TGCGCCAGCAGCTCCCGACAGGGGGCTAATGAAAAACTGTTTTTT
CASSSRQGANEKLFF
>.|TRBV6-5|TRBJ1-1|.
TGTGCCAGCCAGAGAGGCGGATCTCTGAACACTGAAGCTTTCTTT
CASQRGGSLNTEAFF
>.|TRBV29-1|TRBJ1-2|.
TGCAGCGTCCACGGGGGGGCTCAGGGCTACACCTTC
CSVHGGAQGYTF
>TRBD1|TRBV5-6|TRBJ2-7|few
TGTGCCAGCAGCCCCCGGGACAGGGGAACTCACGAGCAGTACTTC
CASSPRDRGTHEQYF
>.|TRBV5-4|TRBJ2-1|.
TGTGCCAGCAGCTTGGCTTCGGTCGGGAATTACAATGAGCAGTTCTTC
CASSLASVGNYNEQFF
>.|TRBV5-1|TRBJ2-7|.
TGCGCCAGCAGTCCTTTGGGGGACACTCTTCGGCAGTACTTC
CASSPLGDTLRQYF
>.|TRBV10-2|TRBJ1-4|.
TGCGCCAGCAGTGCGACGTTGGGGGCTGAAAAACTGTTTTTT
CASSATLGAEKLFF
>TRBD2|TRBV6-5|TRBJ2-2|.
TGTGCCAGCAGTTACGGATTAGCGGGAGGAACCGGGGAGCTGTTTTTT
CASSYGLAGGTGELFF
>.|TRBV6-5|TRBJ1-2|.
TGTGCCAGCAGTTACTCGGCAGGTTATAACTATGGCTACACCTTC
CASSYSAGYNYGYTF
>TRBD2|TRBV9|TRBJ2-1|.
TGTGCCAGCAGCCTGAGCGGGATCGAAAACAATGAGCAGTTCTTC
CASSLSGIENNEQFF
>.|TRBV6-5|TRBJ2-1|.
TGTGCCAGCAGTTACTCGCGGGCCATCTACAATGAGCAGTTCTTC
CASSYSRAIYNEQFF
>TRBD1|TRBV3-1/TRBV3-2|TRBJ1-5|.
TGTGCCAGCAGCCAAGGGACAGGGGTGGCTCAGCCCCAGCATTTT
CASSQGTGVAQPQHF